The 6 T cell receptor beta chains below come from one sample, sequenced in a study of T cells in narcolepsy. Generated by immunoSEQ multiplex PCR, the TCRdb table keeps only in-frame clones and is missing some. The table lists roughly 20,000 clones, around 81% of them singletons. What was sequenced was memory (CD45RA-) CD4+ T cells from blood. These receptors were obtained from a human donor in good health.

The rearrangement joins TRBV6-4 to TRBJ1-4; no firm D call. Germline CDR1 is MRHNA and CDR2 is SNTAGT. V lost 6 bases, J lost 6 bases, and 5 bases lay in between. The CDR3 is 11 amino acids. CDR3: CASRNYEKLFF. The CDR3 DNA sequence: TGTGCCAGCAGAAATTATGAAAAACTGTTTTTT.

The chain carries TRBV6-5 and TRBJ1-4, with D uncertain. This CDR3 spans 14 amino acids. Looked up from germline, CDR1 is MNHEY and CDR2 is SVGAGI. Trimming stripped 5 bases from V and 0 bases from J, with 7 bases between. CDR3 protein: CASSGSATNEKLFF. CDR3 in DNA: TGTGCCAGCAGTGGCTCCGCAACTAATGAAAAACTGTTTTTT.

This clone came up a few times. V gene TRBV4-3 combines with J gene TRBJ2-7; 9 bases match TRBD1. Germline V gene sequence: CDR1 LGHNA, CDR2 YSLEER. J gave up 3 bases and V 0 bases, and 3 bases lay outside the gene matches. This CDR3 spans 15 amino acids. CDR3 sequence (DNA): TGCGCCAGCAGCCAAGATGGGACAGGGCGCTACGAGCAGTACTTC. As protein: CASSQDGTGRYEQYF.

V gene TRBV5-4 combines with J gene TRBJ2-6, with D perhaps matching TRBD2 (5 bases). V was pared by 5 bases and J by 0 bases, with 15 bases between. Germline V gives CDR1 SGHNT, CDR2 YYREEE (reference sequence). The CDR3 is 17 residues long. CDR3 nucleotides: TGTGCCAGCAGAACCGGGATAACCTCCTCTGGGGCCAACGTCCTGACTTTC. It translates to CASRTGITSSGANVLTF. Full variable domain (rest looked up from reference TRBV5-4 and TRBJ2-6): ETGVTQSPTHLIKTRGQQVTLRCSSQSGHNTVSWYQQALGQGPQFIFQYYREEENGRGNFPPRFSGLQFPNYSSELNVNALELDDSALYLCASRTGITSSGANVLTFGAGSRLTVL.

A few counts support this clone. The chain recombines TRBV7-2 with TRBJ1-3; D remains unclear. CDR1 is SGHTA and CDR2 is FQGNSA in the germline V gene. The ends were cut back, 5 bases at V and 4 bases at J, with 15 bases in the middle. This CDR3 is built from 15 residues. CDR3 DNA: TGTGCCAGCAGCCAAGACAACCTAGACGGAAACACCATATATTTT. Translation gives CASSQDNLDGNTIYF. The full variable domain, completed using reference TRBV7-2 and TRBJ1-3, is GAGVSQSPSNKVTEKGKDVELRCDPISGHTALYWYRQSLGQGLEFLIYFQGNSAPDKSGLPSDRFSAERTGGSVSTLTIQRTQQEDSAVYLCASSQDNLDGNTIYFGEGSWLTVV.

In DNA form, the CDR3 reads TGTGCCAGCACCCCTAGAAATCAGCCCCAGCATTTT. Translation gives CASTPRNQPQHF. V and J are TRBV6-4 and TRBJ1-5; D gene ambiguous. Trimming stripped 7 bases from V and 4 bases from J, with 8 bases between. The CDR3 is 12 residues long. CDR1 MRHNA and CDR2 SNTAGT come from the germline V gene.